The clone carrying this T cell receptor beta chain was recorded only once. Its specificity is unknown. V lost 2 bases and J 3 bases, leaving 5 bases between the germline ends. Per germline, CDR1 SGHTA and CDR2 FQGNSA. The CDR3 sequence is 14 residues long. The PCR ran on 60 Vbeta and 13 Jbeta primers. Generated by immunoSEQ multiplex PCR, the TCRdb table keeps only in-frame clones and is missing some. The sample contains 75,000 to 80,000 clones, about 70% of which appear only once. The source of the sample is a study of cytomegalovirus exposure and HLA in healthy donors. Whole-study findings and limits: For cytomegalovirus status, the classifier reportedly gave diagnoses with high specificity and sensitivity.

This chain uses TRBV7-2 with TRBJ1-6; no clear D gene. The sequencing input was PBMCs. The receptor was derived from a male donor in good health and CMV-seropositive. As DNA, the CDR3 is TGTGCCAGCAGCTTACTGTTCTATAATTCACCCCTCCACTTT. Translating it yields CASSLLFYNSPLHF.